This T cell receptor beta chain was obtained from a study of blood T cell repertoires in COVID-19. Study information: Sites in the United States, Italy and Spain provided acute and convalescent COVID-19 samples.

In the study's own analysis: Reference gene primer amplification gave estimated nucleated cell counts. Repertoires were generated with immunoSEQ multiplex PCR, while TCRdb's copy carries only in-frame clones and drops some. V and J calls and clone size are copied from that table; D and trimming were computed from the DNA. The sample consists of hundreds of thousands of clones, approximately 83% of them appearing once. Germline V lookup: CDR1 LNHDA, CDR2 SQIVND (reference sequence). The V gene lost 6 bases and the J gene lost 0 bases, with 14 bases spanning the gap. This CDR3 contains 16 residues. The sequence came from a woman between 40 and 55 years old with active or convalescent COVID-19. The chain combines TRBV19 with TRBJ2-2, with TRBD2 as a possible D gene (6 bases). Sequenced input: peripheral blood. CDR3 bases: TGTGCCAGTAGGGGCGGGACTCGCGCGAACACCGGGGAGCTGTTTTTT. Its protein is CASRGGTRANTGELFF.